This entry features one T cell receptor (beta chain) sequence. Its antigen is currently unknown. These data originate in a study of blood T cells in healthy people across ages. The V gene's germline CDR1 is DFQATT and CDR2 SNEGSKA (reference sequence). This CDR3 has 14 residues. With 5 bases removed from V and 0 bases from J, the gap between germline ends came to 11 bases. A J-beta primer mix and a sample-barcoded 5' primer were used in a second PCR of about 7 to 12 cycles. A single record per CDR3 protein comes from TCRdb applying MiXCR to the 5' RACE reads. The table lists hundreds of thousands of distinct CDR3 sequences, 25% to 30% of them singletons. Study results and caveats: With donor CMV status unknown, expanded clonotype changes were possibly confounded. Both naive CD4+ cell counts and diversity were greater in long-lived donors than in aged donors.

The same specimen was also included in a second study, on T cells of mothers and their children. This second study notes: The sample comes from fewer than ten healthy Caucasian donors: mothers and children.

This chain joins TRBV20-1 and TRBJ1-5; D is unclear. The specimen sequenced was blood. The TCR sequence derives from a boy younger than 18 in good health. The CDR3 is CSAAADYSNQPQHF. The CDR3 DNA is TGCAGTGCTGCGGCGGACTATAGCAATCAGCCCCAGCATTTT.